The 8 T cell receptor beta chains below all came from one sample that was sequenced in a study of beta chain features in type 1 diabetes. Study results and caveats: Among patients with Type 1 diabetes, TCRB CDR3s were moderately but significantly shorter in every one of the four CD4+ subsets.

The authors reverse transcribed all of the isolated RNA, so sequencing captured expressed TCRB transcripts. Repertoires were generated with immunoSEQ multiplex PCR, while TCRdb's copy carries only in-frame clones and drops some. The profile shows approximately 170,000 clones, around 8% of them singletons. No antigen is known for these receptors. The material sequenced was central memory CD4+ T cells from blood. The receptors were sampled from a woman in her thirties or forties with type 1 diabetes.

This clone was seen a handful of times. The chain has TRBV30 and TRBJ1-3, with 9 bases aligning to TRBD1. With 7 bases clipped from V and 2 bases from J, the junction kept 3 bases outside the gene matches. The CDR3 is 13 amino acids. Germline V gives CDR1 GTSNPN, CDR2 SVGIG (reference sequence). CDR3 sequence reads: CASRTGAGNTIYF. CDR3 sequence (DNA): TGTGCCTCGCGGACAGGGGCTGGAAACACCATATATTTT.

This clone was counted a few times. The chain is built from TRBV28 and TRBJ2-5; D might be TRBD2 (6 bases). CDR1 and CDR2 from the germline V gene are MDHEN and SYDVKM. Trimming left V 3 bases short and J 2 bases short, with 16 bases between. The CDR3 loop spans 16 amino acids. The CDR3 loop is CASSLGSGLLQETQYF. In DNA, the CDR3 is TGTGCCAGCAGTTTGGGTTCGGGACTTCTTCAAGAGACCCAGTACTTC.

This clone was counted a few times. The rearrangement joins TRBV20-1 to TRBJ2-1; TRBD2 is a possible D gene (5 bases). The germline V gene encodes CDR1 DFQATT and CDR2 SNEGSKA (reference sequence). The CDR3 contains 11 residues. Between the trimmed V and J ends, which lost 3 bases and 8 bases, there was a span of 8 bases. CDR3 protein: CSASRGDEQFF. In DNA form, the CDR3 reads TGCAGTGCTAGCCGGGGTGATGAGCAGTTCTTC.

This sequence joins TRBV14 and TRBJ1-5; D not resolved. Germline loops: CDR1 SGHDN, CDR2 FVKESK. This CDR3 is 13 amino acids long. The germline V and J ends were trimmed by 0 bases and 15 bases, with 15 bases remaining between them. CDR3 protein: CASSQDRAGPPHF. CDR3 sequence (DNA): TGTGCCAGCAGCCAAGATAGGGCGGGCCCTCCGCATTTT.

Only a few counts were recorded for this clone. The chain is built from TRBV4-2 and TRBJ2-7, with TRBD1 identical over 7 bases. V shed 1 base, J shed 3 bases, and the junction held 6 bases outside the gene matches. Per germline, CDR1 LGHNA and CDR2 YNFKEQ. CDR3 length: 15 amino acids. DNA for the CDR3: TGTGCCAGCAGCCAAGGCCGGGACAGCAACTACGAGCAGTACTTC. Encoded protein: CASSQGRDSNYEQYF.

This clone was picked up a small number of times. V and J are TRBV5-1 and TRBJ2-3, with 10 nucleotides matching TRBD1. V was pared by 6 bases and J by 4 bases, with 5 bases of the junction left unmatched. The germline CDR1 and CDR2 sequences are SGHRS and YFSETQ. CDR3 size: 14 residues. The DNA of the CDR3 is TGCGCCAGCACCCCTGGGACAGGGGCAGATACGCAGTATTTT. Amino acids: CASTPGTGADTQYF. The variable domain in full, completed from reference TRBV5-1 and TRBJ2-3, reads KAGVTQTPRYLIKTRGQQVTLSCSPISGHRSVSWYQQTPGQGLQFLFEYFSETQRNKGNFPGRFSGRQFSNSRSEMNVSTLELGDSALYLCASTPGTGADTQYFGPGTRLTVL.

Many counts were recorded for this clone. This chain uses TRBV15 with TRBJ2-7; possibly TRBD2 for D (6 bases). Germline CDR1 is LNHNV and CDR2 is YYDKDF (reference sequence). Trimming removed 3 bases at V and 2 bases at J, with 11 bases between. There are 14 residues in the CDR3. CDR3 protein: CATSREAGAYEQYF. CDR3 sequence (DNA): TGTGCCACCAGCAGGGAAGCGGGTGCCTACGAGCAGTACTTC.

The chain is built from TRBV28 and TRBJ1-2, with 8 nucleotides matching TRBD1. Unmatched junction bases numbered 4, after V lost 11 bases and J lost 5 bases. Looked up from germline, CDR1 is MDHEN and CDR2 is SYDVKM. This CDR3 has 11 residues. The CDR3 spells CAADRGYGYTF. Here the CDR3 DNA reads TGTGCCGCCGACAGGGGTTATGGCTACACCTTC.